The 29 T cell receptor beta chains given below trace back to one sample, sequenced in a study of somatic mutations in cytotoxic T cells in rheumatoid arthritis. The repertoire was sequenced with immunoSEQ multiplex PCR; TCRdb's copy has only in-frame clones and lacks some. Here the sample spans 9,500 to 11,000 clones, just under 85% being singletons. The material sequenced was CD8+ T cells sorted from blood. The receptors come from a woman in her sixties with rheumatoid arthritis.

A single count supports this clone. The chain carries TRBV28 and TRBJ1-1; TRBD1 matches at 7 bases. Unmatched junction bases numbered 9, after V lost 6 bases and J lost 5 bases. The CDR3 covers 14 residues. Germline-derived CDR1 and CDR2 are MDHEN and SYDVKM. The CDR3, as DNA: TGTGCCAGCAGACCACGACAGGGTGGGACTGAAGCTTTCTTT. This codes for CASRPRQGGTEAFF.

The V gene is TRBV25-1, the J gene TRBJ2-5, with D possibly being TRBD2 (5 bases). V shed 0 bases and J shed 4 bases, with 12 bases lying between them. Germline loops: CDR1 MGHDK, CDR2 SYGVNS. The CDR3 has 15 amino acids. The CDR3 bases are TGTGCCAGCAGTGAATATGACCAGGCGGGAGAGACCCAGTACTTC. Translation: CASSEYDQAGETQYF. The full variable domain, in which reference TRBV25-1 and TRBJ2-5 provide the parts outside the CDR3, is EADIYQTPRYLVIGTGKKITLECSQTMGHDKMYWYQQDPGMELHLIHYSYGVNSTEKGDLSSESTVSRIRTEHFPLTLESARPSHTSQYLCASSEYDQAGETQYFGPGTRLLVL.

V gene TRBV28 combines with J gene TRBJ2-1; D is undetermined. This CDR3 region has 16 residues. V lost 2 bases and J lost 0, with 11 bases in between. Looked up from germline, CDR1 is MDHEN and CDR2 is SYDVKM. CDR3 coding DNA: TGTGCCAGCAGTTTAGAGCGTGGTGGCTCCTACAATGAGCAGTTCTTC. It is translated as CASSLERGGSYNEQFF.

This clone was counted only a few times. The rearrangement links TRBV5-4 to TRBJ2-7; 8 bases line up with TRBD1. CDR1 SGHNT and CDR2 YYREEE come from the germline V gene (reference sequence). The CDR3 totals 16 residues. Trimming cost V 4 bases and J 3 bases; bases outside gene matches: 12. CDR3 sequence reads: CASSPTGAGKDYEQYF. In nucleotides, the CDR3 is TGTGCCAGCAGCCCGACAGGGGCCGGAAAGGACTACGAGCAGTACTTC. Variable domain in full (rest from reference TRBV5-4 and TRBJ2-7): ETGVTQSPTHLIKTRGQQVTLRCSSQSGHNTVSWYQQALGQGPQFIFQYYREEENGRGNFPPRFSGLQFPNYSSELNVNALELDDSALYLCASSPTGAGKDYEQYFGPGTRLTVT.

The CDR3 reads CASSLVAFPSSYNEQFF. In DNA, the CDR3 is TGCGCCAGCAGCTTGGTCGCCTTTCCTAGCTCCTACAATGAGCAGTTCTTC. V and J are TRBV5-1 and TRBJ2-1; D remains ambiguous. Between the trimmed V and J ends, which lost 0 bases and 0 bases, there was a span of 13 bases. Germline V gene sequence: CDR1 SGHRS, CDR2 YFSETQ. The CDR3 loop spans 17 amino acids.

This clone was recorded only once. The genes are TRBV7-8 and TRBJ1-1; 9 nucleotides line up with TRBD1. Germline assignment: CDR1 SGHVS and CDR2 FQNEAQ. This CDR3 has 15 residues. J was trimmed by 0 bases and V by 5 bases; bases with no gene match: 4. The CDR3 here is CASSLGTGLNTEAFF. The CDR3, as DNA: TGTGCCAGCAGCCTCGGGACAGGGCTGAACACTGAAGCTTTCTTT.

This chain connects TRBV19 to TRBJ2-1; 9 bases are shared with TRBD2. The CDR3 has 17 residues. J gave up 9 bases and V 1 base, and 13 bases lay outside the gene matches. In germline, CDR1 is LNHDA, CDR2 SQIVND (reference sequence). Written as DNA, the CDR3 is TGTGCCAGTAGTATAGGAGGGGGCGGGAGGGTAGGCGTTGAGCAGTTCTTC. It is translated as CASSIGGGGRVGVEQFF. Combining the CDR3 with reference TRBV19 and TRBJ2-1 gives the whole variable domain DGGITQSPKYLFRKEGQNVTLSCEQNLNHDAMYWYRQDPGQGLRLIYYSQIVNDFQKGDIAEGYSVSREKKESFPLTVTSAQKNPTAFYLCASSIGGGGRVGVEQFFGPGTRLTVL.

This clone has a handful of counts. The chain links TRBV5-4 to TRBJ1-1, with D possibly being TRBD1 (5 bases). This CDR3 spans 14 amino acids. V was pared by 4 bases and J by 0 bases, with 10 bases between. Looked up from germline, CDR1 is SGHNT and CDR2 is YYREEE (reference sequence). The CDR3 is CASSAGLLNTEAFF. CDR3 coding DNA: TGTGCCAGCAGCGCGGGACTTTTGAACACTGAAGCTTTCTTT.

The chain uses TRBV4-1 and TRBJ2-1, with TRBD2 identical over 10 bases. The CDR3 contains 16 residues. V lost 1 base and J lost 5; bases outside the gene matches: 5. Per germline, CDR1 MGHRA and CDR2 YSYEKL. CDR3 amino acids: CASSQVTSGDNNEQFF. The CDR3 nucleotides read TGCGCCAGCAGCCAAGTTACTAGCGGGGATAACAATGAGCAGTTCTTC.

By proportion, this clone is medium-sized (0.01 to 0.1%). The CDR3 bases are TGTGCCAGCAGCCCCATCGGTCCTACCGGGGAGCTGTTTTTT. Translation: CASSPIGPTGELFF. This sequence joins TRBV5-4 and TRBJ2-2; D not certain. CDR1 is SGHNT and CDR2 is YYREEE in the germline V gene (reference sequence). V lost 4 bases and J lost 5, with 12 bases in between. The length of the CDR3 is 14 residues.

The chain recombines TRBV11-2 with TRBJ1-2; D ambiguous. Trimming cost V 0 bases and J 2 bases, with 10 bases left between them. The CDR3 runs to 15 residues. Germline V gene sequence: CDR1 SGHAT, CDR2 FQNNGV. DNA for the CDR3: TGTGCCAGCAGCTTAGAAGCAGGAACAAACTATGGCTACACCTTC. This encodes CASSLEAGTNYGYTF.

To note about this clone: Germline and junction disagree at one end, which may indicate a read error. CDR3 coding DNA: TGTGCCACCCGCCGGGGGGGACACGATCACTTC. It specifies CATRRGGHDHF. V is TRBV2 and J is TRBJ2-7; 8 bases line up with TRBD2. The germline V gene encodes CDR1 SNHLY and CDR2 FYNNEI. The CDR3 is 11 amino acids. The full variable domain, with the rest looked up from reference TRBV2 and TRBJ2-7, is EPEVTQTPSHQVTQMGQEVILRCVPISNHLYFYWYRQILGQKVEFLVSFYNNEISEKSEIFDDQFSVERPDGSNFTLKIRSTKLEDSAMYFCATRRGGHDHFGPGTRLTVT.

The rearrangement uses TRBV19 and TRBJ1-5, with D possibly TRBD1 on 5 matching bases. Germline V CDR1 and CDR2: LNHDA, SQIVND (reference sequence). Trimming took 6 bases from V and 1 from J, leaving 13 bases between them. This CDR3 spans 15 amino acids. CDR3 nucleotide sequence: TGTGCCAGTAGCATCTACAGACAGAGCAATCAGCCCCAGCATTTT. Protein sequence: CASSIYRQSNQPQHF. The variable domain in full, completed from reference TRBV19 and TRBJ1-5, reads DGGITQSPKYLFRKEGQNVTLSCEQNLNHDAMYWYRQDPGQGLRLIYYSQIVNDFQKGDIAEGYSVSREKKESFPLTVTSAQKNPTAFYLCASSIYRQSNQPQHFGDGTRLSIL.

The rearrangement joins TRBV10-2 to TRBJ1-2; D is undetermined. Germline V lookup: CDR1 WSHSY, CDR2 SAAADI. CDR3 size: 13 residues. V was shortened by 0 bases and J by 8 bases, with 10 bases between the two germline ends. The CDR3 sequence: CASSESEVGGYTF. CDR3 coding DNA: TGCGCCAGCAGTGAGTCGGAGGTGGGGGGCTACACCTTC.

V gene TRBV27 combines with J gene TRBJ2-7; D remains ambiguous. Trimming left V 5 bases short and J 2 bases short, with 10 bases between. The CDR3 covers 13 residues. The germline V gene encodes CDR1 MNHEY and CDR2 SMNVEV (reference sequence). The CDR3, as DNA: TGTGCCAGCAGTCTAAAGTTTACCTACGAGCAGTACTTC. It translates to CASSLKFTYEQYF.

This chain links TRBV11-2 with TRBJ2-4; 7 bases fit TRBD1. CDR1 is SGHAT and CDR2 is FQNNGV in the germline V gene. The CDR3 totals 15 residues. V trimming: 5 bases; J trimming: 2 bases; junction bases outside the gene matches: 6. CDR3 DNA: TGTGCCAGCAGCCGACAGGGCGGATCCAAAAACATTCAGTACTTC. Amino acid sequence: CASSRQGGSKNIQYF.

This clone has only one observation. The chain has TRBV5-4 and TRBJ2-3; the D gene is possibly TRBD1 (5 bases). The germline V and J ends were trimmed by 6 bases and 7 bases, with 18 bases remaining between them. CDR1 is SGHNT, CDR2 YYREEE, per germline (reference sequence). The CDR3 sequence is 14 residues long. The CDR3 DNA sequence: TGTGCCAGCACCAGTAAACAGGACGTCTATACGCAGTATTTT. This gives the protein CASTSKQDVYTQYF.

The chain uses TRBV27 and TRBJ2-7; a possible D gene is TRBD2 (6 bases). The CDR3 runs to 15 residues. The germline V gene encodes CDR1 MNHEY and CDR2 SMNVEV (reference sequence). The V gene lost 0 bases and the J gene lost 6 bases, with 15 bases spanning the gap. The CDR3 loop reads CASSLSASGRSEQYF. The CDR3 nucleotides are TGTGCCAGCAGTTTATCTGCCAGCGGGCGTTCCGAGCAGTACTTC.

The gene calls are TRBV28 and TRBJ2-2; 7 nucleotides agree with TRBD2. V was clipped by 8 bases and J by 8 bases; unmatched bases: 11. This CDR3 region has 14 residues. CDR1 is MDHEN and CDR2 is SYDVKM in the germline V gene. The chain's CDR3 is CASYYPGGVGELFF. In DNA, the CDR3 is TGTGCCAGCTATTATCCGGGGGGAGTTGGGGAGCTGTTTTTT.

The chain couples TRBV4-3 to TRBJ1-4; the match to TRBD1 covers 8 bases. The CDR3 runs 15 residues. Germline CDR1 is LGHNA and CDR2 is YSLEER. Germline trimming cut 4 bases from V and 7 bases from J; bases unmatched to any gene: 8. This CDR3 is CASSLRAGGPEKLFF. Written as DNA, the CDR3 is TGCGCCAGCAGCCTGCGAGCAGGGGGCCCTGAAAAACTGTTTTTT.

V is TRBV4-1 and J is TRBJ1-5; 9 bases fit TRBD1. With 5 bases clipped from V and 5 bases from J, the junction kept 7 bases outside the gene matches. Germline V CDR1 and CDR2: MGHRA, YSYEKL. This CDR3 comprises 15 residues. This CDR3 is CASSYGQGYDQPQHF. The CDR3 DNA follows: TGCGCCAGCAGCTACGGACAGGGGTACGATCAGCCCCAGCATTTT.

This chain uses TRBV7-9 with TRBJ1-4; D is unclear. Looked up from germline, CDR1 is SEHNR and CDR2 is FQNEAQ (reference sequence). CDR3 length: 15 residues. The V gene lost 2 bases and the J gene lost 4 bases, with 11 bases spanning the gap. The CDR3 protein is CASSLKAGLNEKLFF. In DNA, the CDR3 is TGTGCCAGCAGCTTAAAGGCAGGCCTTAATGAAAAACTGTTTTTT.

The V gene is TRBV28, the J gene TRBJ2-1, with 11 positions matching TRBD2. J lost 9 bases, V lost 2 bases, and 3 bases had no gene match. CDR3 size: 14 residues. Germline V gene data show CDR1 as MDHEN and CDR2 as SYDVKM. The CDR3 DNA follows: TGTGCCAGCAGTTTAGTACTAGCGGGAGCTGAGCAGTTCTTC. It yields the protein CASSLVLAGAEQFF. The full variable domain, completed using reference TRBV28 and TRBJ2-1, is DVKVTQSSRYLVKRTGEKVFLECVQDMDHENMFWYRQDPGLGLRLIYFSYDVKMKEKGDIPEGYSVSREKKERFSLILESASTNQTSMYLCASSLVLAGAEQFFGPGTRLTVL.

Only one count was recorded for this clone. This chain connects TRBV5-4 to TRBJ1-2, with 7 bases that match TRBD1. This CDR3 spans 15 amino acids. V trimming: 3 bases; J trimming: 6 bases; junction bases outside the gene matches: 11. CDR1 is SGHNT, CDR2 YYREEE, per germline (reference sequence). As DNA, the CDR3 is TGTGCCAGCAGCTATCAACAGGGGTTTATAGATGGCTACACCTTC. Protein: CASSYQQGFIDGYTF.

The chain is built from TRBV5-1 and TRBJ2-2; 10 bases align to TRBD1. In germline, CDR1 is SGHRS, CDR2 YFSETQ. V was pared by 1 base and J by 3 bases, with 3 bases of the junction left unmatched. The length of the CDR3 is 16 residues. Here the CDR3 reads CASSLPGTGDTGELFF. Here the CDR3 DNA reads TGCGCCAGCAGCTTGCCCGGGACAGGGGACACCGGGGAGCTGTTTTTT.

In DNA form, the CDR3 reads TGTGCCAGCAGCGCCTACAGGGGCGGGAACACTGAAGCTTTCTTT. Amino acid sequence: CASSAYRGGNTEAFF. This chain connects TRBV7-6 to TRBJ1-1; TRBD1 agrees at 7 bases. Germline values: CDR1 SGHVS, CDR2 FNYEAQ. The ends lost 5 bases at V and 1 base at J; junction bases unmatched: 7. The CDR3 runs to 15 residues.

The sample holds a few counts of this clone. The chain recombines TRBV30 with TRBJ1-3, with D unclear. Germline V gene sequence: CDR1 GTSNPN, CDR2 SVGIG (reference sequence). Between the trimmed V and J ends, which lost 4 bases and 3 bases, there was a span of 7 bases. CDR3 length: 12 residues. The CDR3, as DNA: TGTGCCTGGAAAGCCATTGGAAACACCATATATTTT. Protein: CAWKAIGNTIYF.

The V call is TRBV7-9, the J call TRBJ2-5; D not certain. The CDR3 is made up of 13 amino acids. The germline CDR1 and CDR2 sequences are SEHNR and FQNEAQ (reference sequence). V gave up 5 bases and J gave up 6 bases, with 13 bases separating them. The chain's CDR3 is CASSPDSTQTQYF. CDR3 coding DNA: TGTGCCAGCAGCCCCGACTCGACCCAGACCCAGTACTTC.

This clone came up a few times. V usage is TRBV4-2 and J usage is TRBJ2-7; a weak D match, TRBD1 (6 bases). Germline CDR1 is LGHNA and CDR2 is YNFKEQ. Trimming removed 4 bases from V and 3 bases from J, with 16 bases in between. The CDR3 spans 15 residues. DNA of the CDR3: TGTGCCAGCAGCCGATCGACAGGAGAAGGCTACGAGCAGTACTTC. This codes for CASSRSTGEGYEQYF.